A selection of T cell receptor beta chains follows, all from one sample in a study of blood T cell repertoires in COVID-19. Measured with immunoSEQ multiplex PCR; TCRdb has only the in-frame clones, and not every one. Of 140,000 to 150,000 clones in the sample, 88% are singletons; the top ten hold about 1.7%. The sequenced sample consisted of peripheral blood. These receptors all come from a man between 65 and 85 years old with acute or convalescent COVID-19. Both conserved end residues are trimmed from each CDR3. Each record gives: CDR3 protein, V gene, J gene, D gene. D genes are given only for firm matches.

CDR3aa: ASSDRGRGEKLF
v_gene: TRBV28
j_gene: TRBJ1-4
d_gene: TRBD1

CDR3aa: ASSAARGQETQY
v_gene: TRBV10-1
j_gene: TRBJ2-5
d_gene: .

CDR3aa: ASSPGEVYEQY
v_gene: TRBV5-1
j_gene: TRBJ2-7
d_gene: .

CDR3aa: ASSSRGTSYEQY
v_gene: TRBV28
j_gene: TRBJ2-7
d_gene: TRBD2

CDR3aa: ASSFPGRDDYGYT
v_gene: TRBV25-1
j_gene: TRBJ1-2
d_gene: .

CDR3aa: ASSDGQGVYNSPLH
v_gene: TRBV6-2/TRBV6-3
j_gene: TRBJ1-6
d_gene: TRBD1

CDR3aa: ASSESGGKQF
v_gene: TRBV10-1
j_gene: TRBJ2-1
d_gene: TRBD2

CDR3aa: ASGQGAHGYT
v_gene: TRBV19
j_gene: TRBJ1-2
d_gene: TRBD1

CDR3aa: AAAIAESSYNEQF
v_gene: TRBV19
j_gene: TRBJ2-1
d_gene: .

CDR3aa: ASSENRNQPQH
v_gene: TRBV6-1
j_gene: TRBJ1-5
d_gene: .

CDR3aa: ASKPGTGPSWLPIY
v_gene: TRBV5-1
j_gene: TRBJ1-3
d_gene: TRBD1

CDR3aa: ASSLIQGPQETQY
v_gene: TRBV27
j_gene: TRBJ2-5
d_gene: .

CDR3aa: AWSVLAGQKTQY
v_gene: TRBV30
j_gene: TRBJ2-5
d_gene: TRBD2

CDR3aa: AISDYLNIQY
v_gene: TRBV10-3
j_gene: TRBJ2-4
d_gene: .

CDR3aa: AISESNRGTEAF
v_gene: TRBV10-3
j_gene: TRBJ1-1
d_gene: .